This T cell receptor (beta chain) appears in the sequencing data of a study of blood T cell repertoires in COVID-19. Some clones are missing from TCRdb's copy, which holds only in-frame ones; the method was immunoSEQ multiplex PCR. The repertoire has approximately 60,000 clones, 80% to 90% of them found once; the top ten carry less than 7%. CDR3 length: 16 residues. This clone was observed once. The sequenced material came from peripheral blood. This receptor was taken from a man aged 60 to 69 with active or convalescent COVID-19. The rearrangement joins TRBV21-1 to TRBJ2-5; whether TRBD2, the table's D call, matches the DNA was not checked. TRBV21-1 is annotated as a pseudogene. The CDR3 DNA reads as TGTGCCAGCAGCCTACTAGCGGGGGGGCAGTGTGAGACCCAGTACTTC. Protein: CASSLLAGGQCETQYF.